This entry lists 22 T cell receptor beta chains sequenced from one sample in a study of blood T cell repertoires in COVID-19. TCRdb's copy holds only in-frame clones and misses some; the assay was immunoSEQ multiplex PCR. The data contain roughly 250,000 clones, 88% of them singletons. Material: PBMCs or T cells enriched from blood (not recorded which). The source of these receptors is a woman aged 40 to 50 with acute COVID-19.

The chain is built from TRBV5-1 and TRBJ1-2; TRBD1 aligns across 8 bases. V trimming: 0 bases; J trimming: 2 bases; junction bases outside the gene matches: 12. There are 18 residues in the CDR3. Germline V gene data show CDR1 as SGHRS and CDR2 as YFSETQ. The CDR3 nucleotides are TGCGCCAGCAGCTTGGCCAGGTACAGGGGGGGCGTGAACTATGGCTACACCTTC. This encodes CASSLARYRGGVNYGYTF.

The chain joins TRBV3-1 (or the pseudogene TRBV3-2) to TRBJ2-1, with 15 bases that match TRBD2. Germline CDR1 is LGHDT and CDR2 is YNNKEL (reference sequence). CDR3 length: 15 amino acids. After removal of 0 bases from V and 12 bases from J, the junction contained 3 bases not matched to a gene. The CDR3 loop reads CASSQEGLAGGRQFF. The CDR3 coding sequence is TGTGCCAGCAGCCAAGAGGGACTAGCGGGGGGAAGGCAGTTCTTC.

The chain employs TRBV28 and TRBJ1-4; 10 bases agree with TRBD1. J was trimmed by 10 bases and V by 1 base; bases with no gene match: 6. CDR1 is MDHEN, CDR2 SYDVKM, per germline. The CDR3 is 15 amino acids. DNA for the CDR3: TGTGCCAGCAGTTTATTAGGGACAGGGGATGGAAAACTGTTTTTT. Its translation is CASSLLGTGDGKLFF.

The chain couples TRBV7-9 to TRBJ2-7, with 7 bases fitting TRBD2. The CDR3 sequence is 15 residues long. Per the germline V gene, CDR1 is SEHNR and CDR2 is FQNEAQ (reference sequence). V lost 1 base and J lost 2; bases outside the gene matches: 5. CDR3 DNA: TGTGCCAGCAGCTTAGGCCTAGCGGAGACCTACGAGCAGTACGTC. Protein sequence: CASSLGLAETYEQYV.

The gene calls are TRBV19 and TRBJ2-7; a weak D match, TRBD2 (5 bases). V shed 5 bases and J shed 3 bases, with 14 bases lying between them. Germline-derived CDR1 and CDR2 are LNHDA and SQIVND (reference sequence). This CDR3 has 14 residues. The CDR3 loop is CASSFRRSRYEQYV. CDR3 DNA sequence: TGTGCCAGTAGTTTTAGGAGGAGTCGCTACGAGCAGTACGTC.

This sequence joins TRBV10-3 and TRBJ1-1; TRBD1 might be the D (6 bases). The V end lost 2 bases, the J end lost 0 bases, and 13 bases lay between the germline ends. The CDR3 loop spans 16 amino acids. Germline-derived CDR1 and CDR2 are ENHRY and SYGVKD. CDR3 residues: CAISEASTGMNTEAFF. DNA of the CDR3: TGTGCCATCAGTGAGGCCAGTACAGGGATGAACACTGAAGCTTTCTTT.

The chain employs TRBV6-5 and TRBJ2-7; 8 positions agree with TRBD1. Germline lookup yields CDR1 MNHEY and CDR2 SVGAGI. The length of the CDR3 is 13 residues. V shed 6 bases, J shed 9 bases, and the junction held 10 bases outside the gene matches. Here the CDR3 reads CASSFIGQGGQYF. In DNA form, the CDR3 reads TGTGCCAGCAGCTTCATCGGACAGGGCGGGCAGTACTTC.

This clone was seen at least ten times. V is TRBV6-2 or TRBV6-3 and J is TRBJ2-1, with 13 bases identical to TRBD2. The junction had 7 bases not matched to a gene; V was cut back by 2 bases and J by 9 bases. The CDR3 spans 16 residues. Germline V gene sequence: CDR1 MNHEY, CDR2 SVGEGT. The CDR3 protein is CASSYAGTSGTGEQFF. As DNA, the CDR3 is TGTGCCAGCAGTTACGCCGGGACTAGCGGGACGGGTGAGCAGTTCTTC.

This chain uses TRBV5-1 with TRBJ1-1; tentatively, D is TRBD1 (6 bases). There are 14 residues in the CDR3. Trimming pared 5 bases from V and 0 bases from J, leaving 11 bases between. Per germline, CDR1 SGHRS and CDR2 YFSETQ. The CDR3 spells CASSDQGMNTEAFF. CDR3 bases: TGCGCCAGCAGTGATCAGGGGATGAACACTGAAGCTTTCTTT.

The chain recombines TRBV28 with TRBJ2-2; the D gene is possibly TRBD2 (6 bases). Trimming removed 7 bases at V and 1 base at J, with 22 bases between. The CDR3 extends over 18 amino acids. Looked up from germline, CDR1 is MDHEN and CDR2 is SYDVKM. CDR3 loop: CASIGGYWAGLNTGELFF. CDR3 DNA: TGTGCCAGCATTGGGGGGTACTGGGCGGGCCTGAACACCGGGGAGCTGTTTTTT.

The J gene is TRBJ1-1, the V gene TRBV29-1, with D possibly matching TRBD1 (5 bases). The CDR3 spans 13 residues. The germline V gene encodes CDR1 SQVTM and CDR2 ANQGSEA. The ends were cut back, 3 bases at V and 1 base at J, with 9 bases in the middle. The CDR3 DNA reads as TGCAGCGTTGACGGGGGAACGAACACTGAAGCTTTCTTT. It specifies CSVDGGTNTEAFF.

The J gene is TRBJ2-2, the V gene TRBV5-6, with a tentative D call TRBD1 (6 bases). The CDR3 loop spans 12 amino acids. Germline V gene data show CDR1 as SGHDT and CDR2 as YYEEEE. V lost 4 bases and J lost 7, with 8 bases in between. The CDR3 coding sequence is TGTGCCAGCAGCGGGGGCGACGGGGAGCTGTTTTTT. The encoded protein is CASSGGDGELFF.

The CDR3 DNA sequence: TGTGCCAGCAGGAGGGAAGACGAGCAGTACTTC. This encodes CASRREDEQYF. The gene calls are TRBV6-5 and TRBJ2-7, with D possibly matching TRBD2 (5 bases). The CDR3 has 11 residues. V was clipped by 6 bases and J by 5 bases, with 8 bases between them. The germline CDR1 and CDR2 sequences are MNHEY and SVGAGI.

V usage is TRBV11-2 and J usage is TRBJ1-4, with 8 nucleotides matching TRBD1. J was trimmed by 7 bases and V by 4 bases; bases with no gene match: 11. The CDR3 has 16 residues. Germline CDR1 is SGHAT and CDR2 is FQNNGV. In nucleotides, the CDR3 is TGTGCCAGCAGCTCCACGCCTGGACAGGGAGGTGAAAAACTGTTTTTT. It encodes CASSSTPGQGGEKLFF. Based on the CDR3 plus reference TRBV11-2 and TRBJ1-4, the full variable domain is EAGVAQSPRYKIIEKRQSVAFWCNPISGHATLYWYQQILGQGPKLLIQFQNNGVVDDSQLPKDRFSAERLKGVDSTLKIQPAKLEDSAVYLCASSSTPGQGGEKLFFGSGTQLSVL.

This chain connects TRBV7-9 to TRBJ1-2; TRBD1 matches at 9 bases. CDR1 is SEHNR, CDR2 FQNEAQ, per germline (reference sequence). J was trimmed by 8 bases and V by 1 base; bases with no gene match: 8. CDR3 length: 15 residues. The CDR3 spells CASSLGGTGIQGYTF. In DNA form, the CDR3 reads TGTGCCAGCAGCTTAGGCGGGACAGGGATCCAGGGCTACACCTTC.

The chain joins TRBV3-1 (or the pseudogene TRBV3-2) to TRBJ2-6, with 7 nucleotides matching TRBD1. The junction had 9 bases not matched to a gene; V was cut back by 3 bases and J by 4 bases. Germline CDR1 is LGHDT and CDR2 is YNNKEL (reference sequence). The CDR3 is 17 residues long. The CDR3 is CASSHVRGNSGANVLTF. In DNA form, the CDR3 reads TGTGCCAGCAGCCATGTCAGGGGGAACTCAGGGGCCAACGTCCTGACTTTC.

The V gene is TRBV6-2 or TRBV6-3, the J gene TRBJ2-1; TRBD2 might be the D (6 bases). V lost 5 bases and J 7 bases, leaving 24 bases between the germline ends. Germline V gene data show CDR1 as MNHEY and CDR2 as SVGEGT. The CDR3 covers 17 residues. The CDR3 reads CASSPTRRGGMGNEQFF. The CDR3 DNA reads TGTGCCAGCAGTCCCACCCGAAGGGGCGGGATGGGGAATGAGCAGTTCTTC.

The V and J genes are TRBV25-1 and TRBJ1-5, with D unresolved. CDR1 MGHDK and CDR2 SYGVNS come from the germline V gene. The CDR3 spans 15 residues. V shed 6 bases and J shed 1 base, with 13 bases lying between them. The CDR3 sequence is CASRGGHLSNQPQHF. For the CDR3, the DNA is TGTGCCAGCAGGGGCGGGCACCTAAGCAATCAGCCCCAGCATTTT. The full variable domain, its missing parts supplied by reference TRBV25-1 and TRBJ1-5, is EADIYQTPRYLVIGTGKKITLECSQTMGHDKMYWYQQDPGMELHLIHYSYGVNSTEKGDLSSESTVSRIRTEHFPLTLESARPSHTSQYLCASRGGHLSNQPQHFGDGTRLSIL.

The chain carries TRBV19 and TRBJ1-2, with TRBD1 identical over 7 bases. The CDR3 spans 12 residues. Germline V gives CDR1 LNHDA, CDR2 SQIVND (reference sequence). V lost 6 bases and J lost 4; bases outside the gene matches: 2. The CDR3 sequence is CASRPGGYGYTF. CDR3 DNA: TGTGCCAGTAGGCCAGGGGGCTATGGCTACACCTTC.

In DNA, the CDR3 is TGTGCCTGCAAGGGGCAGAAGAACACTGAAGCTTTCTTT. Protein sequence: CACKGQKNTEAFF. The V gene is TRBV30, the J gene TRBJ1-1, with a possible D match to TRBD1 (5 bases). This CDR3 has 13 residues. CDR1 and CDR2 from the germline V gene are GTSNPN and SVGIG (reference sequence). Deletions cut 6 bases from V and 1 base from J, with 12 bases between.

The gene calls are TRBV27 and TRBJ2-5; TRBD2 agrees at 12 bases. Per germline, CDR1 MNHEY and CDR2 SMNVEV (reference sequence). V trimming: 5 bases; J trimming: 6 bases; junction bases outside the gene matches: 4. The CDR3 sequence is 14 residues long. CDR3: CASSKLAGGQTQYF. CDR3 nucleotide sequence: TGTGCCAGCAGTAAGCTAGCGGGGGGGCAGACCCAGTACTTC.

The chain carries TRBV7-8 and TRBJ2-1; TRBD2 agrees at 7 bases. The length of the CDR3 is 19 residues. The V segment lost 5 bases and the J segment 5 bases; nucleotides outside the gene matches: 21. The germline V gene has CDR1 SGHVS and CDR2 FQNEAQ. As DNA, the CDR3 is TGTGCCAGCAGCATTACTAGCGAAACACGACGCGGGACTAACAATGAGCAGTTCTTC. Its translation is CASSITSETRRGTNNEQFF. Variable domain in full (rest from reference TRBV7-8 and TRBJ2-1): GAGVSQSPRYKVAKRGQDVALRCDPISGHVSLFWYQQALGQGPEFLTYFQNEAQLDKSGLPSDRFFAERPEGSVSTLKIQRTQQEDSAVYLCASSITSETRRGTNNEQFFGPGTRLTVL.